This TCR beta chain was recovered during a study of OX40 agonist ivuxolimab in advanced cancers. Trimming removed 0 bases at V and 4 bases at J, with 11 bases between. Germline CDR1 is SGHRS and CDR2 is YFSETQ. CDR3 size: 15 residues. At cycle 4 day 1, cycle 7 day 1, and baseline, blood was sampled. Clones were read by immunoSEQ multiplex PCR, and TCRdb kept only the in-frame ones, dropping some. The table lists some 61,000 clones, 85% to 90% of them singletons, with roughly 4.8% in the top ten. The TCR comes from an adult with an advanced solid tumor such as melanoma, head and neck, liver or kidney cancer. The chain uses TRBV5-1 and TRBJ2-1; D may match TRBD1 or TRBD2 (5 bases each). The material sequenced was CD4+ or CD8+ T cells sorted from blood, taken in a trial of the OX40 agonist ivuxolimab. The CDR3 DNA reads as TGCGCCAGCAGCTTGGCTATGGGGGTGTACAATGAGCAGTTCTTC. Encoded protein: CASSLAMGVYNEQFF.